This T cell receptor (beta chain) is drawn from a study of cytomegalovirus exposure and HLA in healthy donors. CDR1 is MDHEN, CDR2 SYDVKM, per germline. Trimming took off 6 bases at V and 2 bases at J, with 10 bases between the two ends. The CDR3 is 13 amino acids. PCR employed 60 Vbeta and 13 Jbeta primers. Sequencing was performed with immunoSEQ multiplex PCR; in TCRdb, only in-frame clones are kept and a portion is missing. The sample holds around 180,000 clones; about three quarters are singletons and the top ten take roughly 1.4%. Concerning this clone: The antigen is not known.

General observations from the study: When analyzed later, a missense DCLRE1C variant was found to be linked to TCR beta V- and J-gene trimming. The productive fraction for most TCR beta V segments was about 90% or about 30% in an earlier analysis. The study recorded 150 to 200 TCR beta chains that were cytomegalovirus-associated. A few of the chains that were CMV-associated were confirmed in vitro to be specific for CMV antigens.

This rearrangement joins TRBV28 to TRBJ1-2; D gene uncertain. This receptor was obtained from a woman under 40 in good health and CMV-seropositive. What was sequenced was PBMCs. The CDR3 loop reads CASRYGRNYGYTF. The DNA for the CDR3 is TGTGCCAGCAGGTACGGGAGGAACTATGGCTACACCTTC.